This TCR beta chain emerged from a study of T cells in women clearing cervical HPV infection. General study results and limits: Cases and controls were distinguished at AUC approximately 0.8 by richness and V genes.

Germline V lookup: CDR1 MNHNS, CDR2 SASEGT. V lost 3 bases and J 6 bases, leaving 5 bases between the germline ends. The CDR3 sequence is 11 residues long. Worth noting for this clone: What it binds is unknown. Sequencing ends 3 residues short of the CDR3 end; the germline J gene provides the rest.

Repertoires were generated with immunoSEQ multiplex PCR, while TCRdb's copy carries only in-frame clones and drops some. Its listing shows tens of thousands of clones. The source of this sequence is a woman between 18 and 70 years old with a cervical HPV16 infection that either progressed to CIN3+ or cleared (not recorded which). The sequenced material came from blood buffy coat. This chain joins TRBV6-1 and TRBJ2-5; D is unclear. The DNA read from the CDR3 is TGTGCCAGCAGTGATTCCAAGACC. It yields the protein CASSDSKT. The full CDR3 protein reads CASSDSKTQYF.